Shown below are 7 T cell receptor beta chains from a single sample sequenced in a study of blood T cells in healthy people across ages. Primers used in a second PCR of roughly 7 to 12 cycles were a sample-barcoded 5' primer and a J-beta primer mix. TCRdb itself ran the 5' RACE reads through MiXCR, one entry per CDR3 protein. The sample consists of hundreds of thousands of distinct CDR3 sequences, around three fifths of them appearing once. Material for sequencing was blood. Receptors originate from a man between 40 and 49 years old in good health.

V usage is TRBV29-1 and J usage is TRBJ2-1; 9 bases line up with TRBD2. Germline lookup yields CDR1 SQVTM and CDR2 ANQGSEA. CDR3 length: 14 amino acids. The V and J ends lost 4 bases and 0 bases, in that order; junction bases with no gene match: 1. The chain's CDR3 is CSVASGNSYNEQFF. CDR3 nucleotides: TGCAGCGTTGCTAGCGGGAACTCCTACAATGAGCAGTTCTTC.

The chain joins TRBV20-1 to TRBJ2-1; 7 bases align to TRBD2. Germline V gene data show CDR1 as DFQATT and CDR2 as SNEGSKA (reference sequence). The trim removed 2 bases at V and 6 bases at J, leaving 4 bases unmatched. This CDR3 comprises 13 residues. The DNA for the CDR3 is TGCAGTGCTAGATCGTGGGAGGGCAATGAGCAGTTCTTC. This translates into CSARSWEGNEQFF.

The chain combines TRBV20-1 with TRBJ2-7, with D possibly TRBD1 on 6 matching bases. Trimming took off 5 bases at V and 2 bases at J, with 16 bases between the two ends. This CDR3 contains 14 residues. Germline V CDR1 and CDR2: DFQATT, SNEGSKA (reference sequence). The DNA for the CDR3 is TGCAGTGCTGAGACTTCGACAGGTACCTACGAGCAGTACTTC. Translation: CSAETSTGTYEQYF.

This clonotype was counted between two and nine times. The chain combines TRBV9 with TRBJ2-7; the match to TRBD2 covers 14 bases. V was pared by 4 bases and J by 8 bases, with 5 bases of the junction left unmatched. The germline V gene has CDR1 SGDLS and CDR2 YYNGEE. This CDR3 is 14 amino acids long. CDR3 coding DNA: TGTGCCAGCAGCCGGGGGACTAGCGGGAGCAAGCAGTACTTC. The encoded protein is CASSRGTSGSKQYF. Complete variable domain (other parts from reference TRBV9 and TRBJ2-7): DSGVTQTPKHLITATGQRVTLRCSPRSGDLSVYWYQQSLDQGLQFLIQYYNGEERAKGNILERFSAQQFPDLHSELNLSSLELGDSALYFCASSRGTSGSKQYFGPGTRLTVT.

The rearrangement joins TRBV6-5 to TRBJ2-7; the D gene is possibly TRBD1 (5 bases). The CDR3 has 13 residues. Trimming shortened V by 6 bases and J by 9 bases, and 18 bases separated the two germline ends. The germline CDR1 and CDR2 sequences are MNHEY and SVGAGI. CDR3 sequence reads: CASSLGLGRGQYF. The DNA of the CDR3 is TGTGCCAGCAGCCTGGGGCTAGGACGAGGGCAGTACTTC.

The chain combines TRBV29-1 with TRBJ1-4; 7 bases map to TRBD1. Per the germline V gene, CDR1 is SQVTM and CDR2 is ANQGSEA. V lost 7 bases to trimming and J lost 5 bases; unmatched junction nucleotides: 1. This CDR3 has 11 amino acids. CDR3 in amino acids: CSGDRNEKLFF. The CDR3 DNA reads TGCAGCGGGGACAGAAATGAAAAACTGTTTTTT.

V is TRBV12-3 or TRBV12-4 and J is TRBJ2-7; 12 nucleotides match TRBD2. This CDR3 is built from 14 residues. V trimming: 6 bases; J trimming: 4 bases; junction bases outside the gene matches: 4. This chain's CDR3 is CASRSGTSGYEQYF. The DNA for the CDR3 is TGTGCCAGCAGATCCGGGACTAGCGGGTACGAGCAGTACTTC.